This record covers a single T cell receptor (beta chain). The data belong to a study of beta chain features in type 1 diabetes. Reverse transcribing all isolated RNA meant expressed TCRB transcripts were sequenced. Generated by immunoSEQ multiplex PCR, the TCRdb table keeps only in-frame clones and is missing some. The profile shows some 360,000 clones, around a fifth of them singletons. Germline CDR1 is PRHDT and CDR2 is FYEKMQ (reference sequence). Trimming took 2 bases from V and 0 from J, leaving 8 bases between them. This CDR3 spans 15 amino acids. The sequencing sample was made of naive CD4+ T cells from blood. The chain joins TRBV13 to TRBJ2-1, with unresolved D. The TCR was taken from a woman under 30 in good health. The CDR3 nucleotides read TGTGCCAGCAGCTTACGGCGGAGCTCCTACAATGAGCAGTTCTTC. This translates into CASSLRRSSYNEQFF.